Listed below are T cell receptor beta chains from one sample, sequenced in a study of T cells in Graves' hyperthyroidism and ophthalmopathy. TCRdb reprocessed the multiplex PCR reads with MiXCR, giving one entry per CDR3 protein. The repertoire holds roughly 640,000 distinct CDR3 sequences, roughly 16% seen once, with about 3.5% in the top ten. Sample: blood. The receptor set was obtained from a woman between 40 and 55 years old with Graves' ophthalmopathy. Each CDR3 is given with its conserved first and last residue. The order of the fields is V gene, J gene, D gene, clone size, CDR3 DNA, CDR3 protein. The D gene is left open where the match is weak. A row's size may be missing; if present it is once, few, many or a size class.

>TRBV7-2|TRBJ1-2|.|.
TGTGCCAGCAGCTTTACAAGCGGACAGCACTATGGCTACACCTTC
CASSFTSGQHYGYTF
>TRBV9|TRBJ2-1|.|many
TGTGCCAGCAGCTCCTACCCCAGCAGCTCCTACAATGAGCAGTTCTTC
CASSSYPSSSYNEQFF
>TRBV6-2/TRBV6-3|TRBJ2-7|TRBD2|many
TGTGCCAGCAGTTACTCGCGGGAGGGCTACGAGCAGTACTTC
CASSYSREGYEQYF
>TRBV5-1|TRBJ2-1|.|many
TGCGCCAGCAGCCCTCTAGAGAGGAATGAGCAGTTCTTC
CASSPLERNEQFF
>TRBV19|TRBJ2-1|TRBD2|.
TGTGCCAGTATGGGACTAGCCGGAATGGCTGAGCAGTTCTTC
CASMGLAGMAEQFF
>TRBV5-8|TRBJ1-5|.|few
TGTGCCAGCAGCTTGGGAGCTGACCAGCCCCAGCATTTT
CASSLGADQPQHF
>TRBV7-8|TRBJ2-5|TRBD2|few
TGTGCCAGCAGCTTTCCTCCCTGGACTAGCGGGAAGCAAGAGACCCAGTACTTC
CASSFPPWTSGKQETQYF
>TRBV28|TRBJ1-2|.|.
TGTGCCAGCAGTGGCCCCTATGGCTACACCTTC
CASSGPYGYTF
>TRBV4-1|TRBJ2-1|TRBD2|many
TGCGCCAGCAGCCCCGGACAGGGAGCCCTAGCGGGGGAGCGGAATGAGCAGTTCTTC
CASSPGQGALAGERNEQFF
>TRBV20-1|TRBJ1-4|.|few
TGCAGTGCTAGAGATCGAGGGTTGGATGAAAAACTGTTTTTT
CSARDRGLDEKLFF
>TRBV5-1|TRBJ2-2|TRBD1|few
TGCGCCAGCAGCAGTAGGACAGGAGGCGGCACCGGGGAGCTGTTTTTT
CASSSRTGGGTGELFF
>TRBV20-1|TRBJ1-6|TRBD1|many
TGCAGTGCTAAGACAGGGGGTGAGAATTCACCCCTCCACTTT
CSAKTGGENSPLHF
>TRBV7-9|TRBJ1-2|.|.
TGTGCCAGCAGCCCGGTTTTACAGGGAATTGGTGGCTACACCTTC
CASSPVLQGIGGYTF
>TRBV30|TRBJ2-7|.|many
TGTGCCTGGAGTGTACAACCGTACGAGCAGTACTTC
CAWSVQPYEQYF
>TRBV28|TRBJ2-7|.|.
TGTGCCAGCAGTTTTAGCACCTCCTACGAGCAGTACTTC
CASSFSTSYEQYF
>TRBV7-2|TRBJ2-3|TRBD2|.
TGTGCCAGCAGCTTTCTGGGGACTAGCGGGAGAACGGATATGCAGTATTTT
CASSFLGTSGRTDMQYF
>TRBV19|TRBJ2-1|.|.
TGTGCCAGTAGTAGGGTGGCGGGAAACAATGAGCAGTTCTTC
CASSRVAGNNEQFF
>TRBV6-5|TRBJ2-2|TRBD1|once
TGTGCCAGCAGTTACTCGACAGGGTGGGGGGAGCTGTTTTTT
CASSYSTGWGELFF
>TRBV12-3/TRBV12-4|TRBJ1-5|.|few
TGTGCCAGCAGTTTAGGCCTCGGGTATCAAAAGCCCCAGCATTTT
CASSLGLGYQKPQHF
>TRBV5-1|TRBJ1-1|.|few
TGCGCCAGCAGCTTGGCCGCGACCCTGGGGTCTGAAGCTTTCTTT
CASSLAATLGSEAFF
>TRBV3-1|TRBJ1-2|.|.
TGTGCCGGCAGCCTAGGACCTACAGCCTATGGCTACACCTTC
CAGSLGPTAYGYTF
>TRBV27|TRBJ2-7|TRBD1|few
TGTGCCAGCAGTTTGGTGTGGGGACAGGGGACCTACGAGCAGTACTTC
CASSLVWGQGTYEQYF
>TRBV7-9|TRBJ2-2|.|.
TGTGCCAGCAGCCCGGAAGGAGGGACACACAGGGCCGGGGAGCTGTTTTTT
CASSPEGGTHRAGELFF
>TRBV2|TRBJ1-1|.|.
TGTGCCACCAATGGAGGGAGGGAGGTCGGCACTGAAGCTTTCTTT
CATNGGREVGTEAFF
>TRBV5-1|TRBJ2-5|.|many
TGCGCCAGCAGCGGTGGGGTCGTCGGGGAGACCCAGTACTTC
CASSGGVVGETQYF
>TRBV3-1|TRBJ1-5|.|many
TGTGCCAGCAGCCTAACTAGGGGCAATCAGCCCCAGCATTTT
CASSLTRGNQPQHF
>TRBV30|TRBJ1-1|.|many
TGTGCCTGGAGTGACCGGCGGGGAGGTGACACTGAAGCTTTCTTT
CAWSDRRGGDTEAFF
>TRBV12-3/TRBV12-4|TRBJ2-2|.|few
TGTGCCAGCACCAAACGGAGGGGGGATTTAAACACCGGGGAGCTGTTTTTT
CASTKRRGDLNTGELFF
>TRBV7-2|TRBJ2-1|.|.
TGTGCCAGCAGCTCAGCGACAGGCAACTCCTACAATGAGCAGTTCTTC
CASSSATGNSYNEQFF
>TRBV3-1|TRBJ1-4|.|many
TGTGCCAGCAGCCAAGATCTCGGCAGCAGGAACGAAAAACTGTTTTTT
CASSQDLGSRNEKLFF
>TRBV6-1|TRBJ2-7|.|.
TGTGCCGGCAGTGAAGGGGGGGGGCTCGAGCAGTACTTC
CAGSEGGGLEQYF
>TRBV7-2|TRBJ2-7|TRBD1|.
TGTGCCAGCAGCTTGATACGACAGGGAAAAAACTCCTACGAGCAGTACTTC
CASSLIRQGKNSYEQYF
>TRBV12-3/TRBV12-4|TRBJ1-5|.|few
TGTGCCAGCAGTTTAGGGGGGTTTGTTCAGCCCCAGCATTTT
CASSLGGFVQPQHF
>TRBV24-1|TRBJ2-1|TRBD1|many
TGTGCCATCGTATCAGGGGGCAATGAGCAGTTCTTC
CAIVSGGNEQFF
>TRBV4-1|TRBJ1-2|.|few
TGCGCCAGCAGCCAAGGGGTAGCTAACTATGGCTACACCTTC
CASSQGVANYGYTF
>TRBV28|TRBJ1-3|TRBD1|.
TGTGCCAGCAGTCTCAACAGGGGATCCGGAAACACCATATATTTT
CASSLNRGSGNTIYF
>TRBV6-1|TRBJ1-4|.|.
TGTGCCAGCAAGGGGGGCCCGACCGACGAAAAACTGTTTTTT
CASKGGPTDEKLFF
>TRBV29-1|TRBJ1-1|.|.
TGCAGCGTAGGGGGACTAATGAACACTGAAGCTTTCTTT
CSVGGLMNTEAFF
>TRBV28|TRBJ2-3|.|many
TGTGCCAGCAGTTTATTTGGGGGCGGGGATACGCAGTATTTT
CASSLFGGGDTQYF
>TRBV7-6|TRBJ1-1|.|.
TGTGCCAGCAGCCGGGACTGGAACACTGAAGCTTTCTTT
CASSRDWNTEAFF